This T cell receptor beta chain appears in the sequencing data of a study of blood T cell repertoires in COVID-19. As for the study in general: COVID-19 samples collected from the United States, Italy and Spain covered acute and convalescent phases. Sample material is recorded as cDNA or gDNA derived from T cells, B-cell-depleted T cells, or PBMCs.

The ends were cut back, 3 bases at V and 2 bases at J, with 11 bases in the middle. Germline values: CDR1 SGHRS, CDR2 YFSETQ. The CDR3 covers 14 residues. Per the study methods: Amplified reference gene primers provided the basis for estimating nucleated cell counts. Profiled with immunoSEQ multiplex PCR; TCRdb holds only in-frame clones, not every one. The V and J calls and the clone size are those of that table, but D and trimming were determined from the DNA. The repertoire holds hundreds of thousands of clones, with around nine tenths as singletons. V usage is TRBV5-1 and J usage is TRBJ1-2; D call uncertain. Sequenced input: peripheral blood. The clonotype comes from an older woman who had recovered from COVID-19. The CDR3 reads CASSSRDPNYGYTF. The CDR3 coding sequence is TGCGCCAGCAGCTCGCGGGATCCAAACTATGGCTACACCTTC.